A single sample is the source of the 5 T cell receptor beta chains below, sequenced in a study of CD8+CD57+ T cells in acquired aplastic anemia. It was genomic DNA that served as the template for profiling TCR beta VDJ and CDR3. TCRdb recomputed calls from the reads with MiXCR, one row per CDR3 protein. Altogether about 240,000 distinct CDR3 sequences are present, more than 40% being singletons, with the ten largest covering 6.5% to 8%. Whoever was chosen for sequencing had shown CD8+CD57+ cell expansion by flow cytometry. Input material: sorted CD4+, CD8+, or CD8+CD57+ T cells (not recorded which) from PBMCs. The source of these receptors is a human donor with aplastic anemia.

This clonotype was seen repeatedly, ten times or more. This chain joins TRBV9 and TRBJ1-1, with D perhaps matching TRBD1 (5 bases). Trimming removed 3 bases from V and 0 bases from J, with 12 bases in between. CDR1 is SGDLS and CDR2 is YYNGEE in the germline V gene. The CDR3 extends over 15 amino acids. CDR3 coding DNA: TGTGCCAGCAGCGAGGGACGTGACATGAACACTGAAGCTTTCTTT. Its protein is CASSEGRDMNTEAFF.

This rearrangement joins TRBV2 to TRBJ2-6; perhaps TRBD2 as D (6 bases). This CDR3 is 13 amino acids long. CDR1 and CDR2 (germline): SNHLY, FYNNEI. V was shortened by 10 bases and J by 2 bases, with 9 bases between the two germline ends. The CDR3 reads CAIRRAGANVLTF. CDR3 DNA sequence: TGTGCCATCCGGAGGGCTGGGGCCAACGTCCTGACTTTC.

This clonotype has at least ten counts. In DNA form, the CDR3 reads TGTGCCAGCAGCAATCGGAGGTCGGGCACTGAAGCTTTCTTT. Amino acid sequence: CASSNRRSGTEAFF. V usage is TRBV12-3 or TRBV12-4 and J usage is TRBJ1-1, with D uncertain. V was trimmed by 6 bases and J by 4 bases, leaving 15 bases between them. This CDR3 contains 14 residues.

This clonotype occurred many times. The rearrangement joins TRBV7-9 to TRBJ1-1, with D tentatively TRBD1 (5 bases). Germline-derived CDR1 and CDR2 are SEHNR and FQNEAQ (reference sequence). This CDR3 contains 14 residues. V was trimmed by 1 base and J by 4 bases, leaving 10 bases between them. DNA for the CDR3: TGTGCCAGCAGCTTAGTTGGGGCTCGCACTGAAGCTTTCTTT. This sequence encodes CASSLVGARTEAFF.

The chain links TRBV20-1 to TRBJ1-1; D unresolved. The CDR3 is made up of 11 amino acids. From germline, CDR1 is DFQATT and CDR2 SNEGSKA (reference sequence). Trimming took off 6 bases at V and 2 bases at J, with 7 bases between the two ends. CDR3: CSAELNTEAFF. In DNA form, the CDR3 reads TGCAGTGCAGAGTTAAACACTGAAGCTTTCTTT.